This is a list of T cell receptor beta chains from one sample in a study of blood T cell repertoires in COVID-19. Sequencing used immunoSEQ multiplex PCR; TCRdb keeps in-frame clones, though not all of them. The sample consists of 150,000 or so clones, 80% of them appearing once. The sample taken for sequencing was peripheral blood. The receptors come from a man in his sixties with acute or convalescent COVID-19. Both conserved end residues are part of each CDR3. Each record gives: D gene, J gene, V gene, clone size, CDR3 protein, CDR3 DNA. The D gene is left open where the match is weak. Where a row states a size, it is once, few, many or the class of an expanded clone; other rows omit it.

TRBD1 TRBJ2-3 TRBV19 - CASSIGQEHGTDTQYF TGTGCCAGTAGTATCGGACAGGAACATGGCACAGATACGCAGTATTTT
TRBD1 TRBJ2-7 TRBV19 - CASSKTGTGGYEQYF TGTGCCAGTAGCAAGACCGGGACAGGGGGATACGAGCAGTACTTC
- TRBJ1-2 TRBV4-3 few CASSPNLSQDYGYTF TGCGCCAGCAGCCCCAACCTCTCGCAGGACTATGGCTACACCTTC
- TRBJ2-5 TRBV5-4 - CASSSGAGGGDETQYF TGTGCCAGCAGCTCTGGAGCCGGGGGTGGCGATGAGACCCAGTACTTC
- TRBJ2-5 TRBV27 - CASSLGAQGVGTQYF TGTGCCAGCAGTTTGGGGGCCCAGGGTGTTGGGACCCAGTACTTC
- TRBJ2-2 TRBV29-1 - CSVGRGSDTGELFF TGCAGCGTTGGTCGGGGTTCGGACACCGGGGAGCTGTTTTTT
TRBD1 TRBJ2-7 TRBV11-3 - CASSLTGGGEQYF TGTGCCAGCAGCCTAACAGGGGGTGGCGAGCAGTACTTC
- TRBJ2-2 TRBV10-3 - CAITIGQTGELFF TGTGCCATCACGATTGGGCAAACCGGGGAGCTGTTTTTT
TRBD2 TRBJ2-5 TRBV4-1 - CASSQGLAEETQYF TGCGCCAGCAGCCAAGGACTAGCGGAAGAGACCCAGTACTTC
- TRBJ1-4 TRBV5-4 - CASSEGGAWEKLFF TGTGCCAGCAGCGAAGGGGGGGCTTGGGAAAAACTGTTTTTT
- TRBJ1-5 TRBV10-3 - CAISGTVNQPQHF TGTGCCATCAGTGGAACAGTCAATCAGCCCCAGCATTTT
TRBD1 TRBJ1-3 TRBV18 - CASSPRQGARGNTIYF TGTGCCAGCTCACCGAGACAGGGGGCAAGAGGAAACACCATATATTTT
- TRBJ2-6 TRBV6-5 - CASTNQGRGANVLTF TGTGCCAGCACCAACCAGGGGCGTGGGGCCAACGTCCTGACTTTC
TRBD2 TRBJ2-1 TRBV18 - CASSQASGGYNEQFF TGTGCCAGCTCACAAGCTAGCGGAGGTTACAATGAGCAGTTCTTC
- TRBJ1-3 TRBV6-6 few CAHREGGAGNTIYF TGTGCCCACAGAGAGGGGGGGGCGGGAAACACCATATATTTT
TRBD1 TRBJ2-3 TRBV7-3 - CASSASDRGGTDTQYF TGTGCCAGCAGCGCCTCGGACAGGGGAGGCACAGATACGCAGTATTTT
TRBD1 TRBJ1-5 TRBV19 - CASSTGTANQPQHF TGTGCCAGTAGCACCGGGACAGCGAATCAGCCCCAGCATTTT
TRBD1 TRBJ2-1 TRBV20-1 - CSASMTGGGNEQFF TGCAGTGCTAGTATGACAGGGGGCGGAAATGAGCAGTTCTTC